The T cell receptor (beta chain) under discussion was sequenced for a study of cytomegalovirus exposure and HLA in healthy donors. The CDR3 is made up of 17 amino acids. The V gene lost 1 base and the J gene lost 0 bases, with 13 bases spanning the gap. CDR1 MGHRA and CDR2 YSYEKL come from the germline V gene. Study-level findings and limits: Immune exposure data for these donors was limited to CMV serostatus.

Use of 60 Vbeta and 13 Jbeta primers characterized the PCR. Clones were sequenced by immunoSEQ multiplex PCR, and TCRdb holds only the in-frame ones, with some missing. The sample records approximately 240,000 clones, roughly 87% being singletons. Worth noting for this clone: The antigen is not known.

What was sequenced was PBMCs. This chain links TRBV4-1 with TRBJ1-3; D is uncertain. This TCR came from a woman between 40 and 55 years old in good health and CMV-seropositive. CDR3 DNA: TGCGCCAGCAGCCAAGTTCCGGCGGATAGCTCTGGAAACACCATATATTTT. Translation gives CASSQVPADSSGNTIYF.